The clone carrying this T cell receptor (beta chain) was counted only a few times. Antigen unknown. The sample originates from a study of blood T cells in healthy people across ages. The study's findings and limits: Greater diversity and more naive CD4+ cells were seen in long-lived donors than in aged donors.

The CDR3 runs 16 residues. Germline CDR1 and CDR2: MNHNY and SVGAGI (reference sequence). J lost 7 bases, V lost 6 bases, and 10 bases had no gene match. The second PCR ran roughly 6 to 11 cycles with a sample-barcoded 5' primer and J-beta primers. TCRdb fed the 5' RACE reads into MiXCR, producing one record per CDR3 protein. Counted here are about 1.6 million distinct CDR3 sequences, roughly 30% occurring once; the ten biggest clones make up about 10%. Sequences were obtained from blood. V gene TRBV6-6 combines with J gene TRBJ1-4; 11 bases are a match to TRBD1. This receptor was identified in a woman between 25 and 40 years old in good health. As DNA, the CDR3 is TGTGCCAGCAGGAGGACAGGGGGCGATTCGGGTGAAAAACTGTTTTTT. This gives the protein CASRRTGGDSGEKLFF.